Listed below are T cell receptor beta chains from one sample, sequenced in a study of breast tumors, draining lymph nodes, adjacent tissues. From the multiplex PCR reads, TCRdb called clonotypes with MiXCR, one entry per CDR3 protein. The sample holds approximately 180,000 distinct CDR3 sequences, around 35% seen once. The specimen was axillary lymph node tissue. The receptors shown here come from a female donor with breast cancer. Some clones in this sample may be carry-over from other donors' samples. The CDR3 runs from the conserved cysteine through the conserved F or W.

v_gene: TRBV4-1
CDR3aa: CASSQDRGLKEKLFF

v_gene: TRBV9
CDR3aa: CASSVAGARETQSF

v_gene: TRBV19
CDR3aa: CASSIGQSYEETQYF

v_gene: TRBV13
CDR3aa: CASSSRDRGNSPLHF

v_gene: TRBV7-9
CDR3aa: CASSLGGRTETQYF

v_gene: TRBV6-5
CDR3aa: CASSSSGRSGANVLTF

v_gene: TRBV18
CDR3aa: CASSGPYTDTQYF

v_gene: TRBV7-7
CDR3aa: CASSRDRYNEQFF

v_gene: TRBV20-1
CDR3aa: CSAPSVTRQSYNEQFF

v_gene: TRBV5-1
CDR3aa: CASSLFGRGSYEQYF

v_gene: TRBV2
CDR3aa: CASTQAGGDQPQHF

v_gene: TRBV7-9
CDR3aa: CASSPSFNRGQGYTF

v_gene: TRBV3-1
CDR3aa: CASSLGDGTAGYTF

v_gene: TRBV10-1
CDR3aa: CASSAREGGYEQYF

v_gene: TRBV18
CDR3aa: CASLGQGRTGELFF

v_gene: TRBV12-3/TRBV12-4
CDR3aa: CASSPLAGAPSEQYF

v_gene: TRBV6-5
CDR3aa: CASSHFPRANEQFF

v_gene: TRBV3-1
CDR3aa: CASSPHPGTAVSSEQYF

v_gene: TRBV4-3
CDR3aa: CASSQAAHGGSSYNEQFF

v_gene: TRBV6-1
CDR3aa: CASIRTGSSTGELFF

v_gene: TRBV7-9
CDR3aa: CASSPRGGTDTQYF

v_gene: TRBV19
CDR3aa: CASSIGRDGYTF

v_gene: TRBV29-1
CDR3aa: CSVVPAGHETQYF

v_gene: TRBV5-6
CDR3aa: CASSSFGVYGYTF

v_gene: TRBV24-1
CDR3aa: CATSDFRTSGSGYNEQFF

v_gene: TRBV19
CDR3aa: CASRLASLGNTEAFF

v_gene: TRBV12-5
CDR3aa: CASGTGTSGFYYNEQFF

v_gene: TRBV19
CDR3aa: CASSTGRTTYEQYF

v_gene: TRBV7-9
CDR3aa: CASSLGQGGHTEAFF

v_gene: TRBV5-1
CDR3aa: CASSPLTSGAGTGELFF

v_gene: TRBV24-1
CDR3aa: CATRAIRGRPGNPQYF

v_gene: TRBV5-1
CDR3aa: CASSPEGTGELFF

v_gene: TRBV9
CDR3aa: CASSVERTDTQYF

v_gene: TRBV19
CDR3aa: CASSRQGDTEAFF

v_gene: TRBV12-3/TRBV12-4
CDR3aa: CASSSNQGIYNEQFF

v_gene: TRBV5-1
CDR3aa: CASSVQEGGNTGELFF

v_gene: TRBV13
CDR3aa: CASSLTRQGIQYGHTF

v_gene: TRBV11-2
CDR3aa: CASSLDGYGYTF

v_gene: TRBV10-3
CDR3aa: CAISVCRGGPSGSCFF

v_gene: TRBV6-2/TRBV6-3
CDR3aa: CASKTGVNEKLFF

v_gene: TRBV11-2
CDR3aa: CASSLGGPAAGGTQYF

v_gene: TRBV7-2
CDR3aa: CASSLEPAGGPTDTQYF

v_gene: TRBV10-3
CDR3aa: CAIRTSTDTGELFF

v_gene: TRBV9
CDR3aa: CASSVALAGGTDTQYF